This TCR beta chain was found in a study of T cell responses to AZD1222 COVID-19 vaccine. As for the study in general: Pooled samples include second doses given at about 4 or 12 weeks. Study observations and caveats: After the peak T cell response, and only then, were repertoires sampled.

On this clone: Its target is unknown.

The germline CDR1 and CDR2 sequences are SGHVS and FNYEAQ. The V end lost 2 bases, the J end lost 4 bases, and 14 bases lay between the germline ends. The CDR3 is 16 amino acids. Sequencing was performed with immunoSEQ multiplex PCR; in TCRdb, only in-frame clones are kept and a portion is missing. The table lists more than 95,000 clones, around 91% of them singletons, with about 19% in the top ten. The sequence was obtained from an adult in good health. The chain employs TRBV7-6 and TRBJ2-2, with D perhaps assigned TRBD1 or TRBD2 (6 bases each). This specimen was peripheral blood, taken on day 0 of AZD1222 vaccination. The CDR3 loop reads CASSLLGGAGTGELFF. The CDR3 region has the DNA TGTGCCAGCAGCTTATTGGGGGGCGCGGGCACCGGGGAGCTGTTTTTT.